This is a list of T cell receptor beta chains from one sample in a study of cytomegalovirus exposure and HLA in healthy donors. Only in-frame clones appear in the TCRdb table, and some are missing; sequencing was by immunoSEQ multiplex PCR. Altogether fewer than 200,000 clones are present, 80% being singletons, with the ten largest covering roughly 4.8%. Sequenced input: PBMCs. These receptors were collected from a woman between 50 and 59 years old in good health and CMV-seropositive. The CDR3 runs from the conserved cysteine through the conserved F or W. The D gene is left open where the match is weak. For some rows the clone size is stated as once, few or many, or as a class when expanded; others skip it.

v_call	j_call	d_call	clone_size	cdr3_aa	cdr3_nt
TRBV7-8	TRBJ1-6	NA	NA	CASSLAGGGNSPLHF	TGTGCCAGCAGCTTAGCCGGGGGGGGAAATTCACCCCTCCACTTT
TRBV7-2	TRBJ2-7	NA	NA	CASSPMGTVHERYF	TGTGCCAGCAGCCCAATGGGGACTGTCCATGAGCGGTACTTC
TRBV6-5	TRBJ1-2	TRBD1	NA	CASSYSRDRGDYGYTF	TGTGCCAGCAGTTACTCAAGGGACAGGGGAGACTATGGCTACACCTTC
TRBV7-2	TRBJ1-4	NA	NA	CASSPQGSNEKLFF	TGTGCCAGCAGCCCTCAGGGGTCTAATGAAAAACTGTTTTTT
TRBV2	TRBJ1-2	NA	NA	CASSGSRGINYGYTF	TGTGCCAGCAGTGGTTCCCGGGGTATCAACTATGGCTACACCTTC
TRBV11-2	TRBJ1-2	NA	NA	CASSPRAFSSYTF	TGTGCCAGCAGCCCCCGCGCGTTTAGTAGCTACACCTTC
TRBV9	TRBJ2-7	NA	NA	CASSPPGLQQQYF	TGTGCCAGCAGCCCCCCTGGACTCCAACAGCAGTACTTC
TRBV20-1	TRBJ2-1	NA	NA	CSARRLDEQFF	TGCAGTGCTAGACGACTAGATGAGCAGTTCTTC
TRBV30	TRBJ1-3	TRBD1	few	CASDRVLGDTIYF	TGTGCCTCCGACAGGGTGCTTGGGGACACCATATATTTT
TRBV28	TRBJ2-2	TRBD2	once	CASSLRLAGGLNTGELFF	TGTGCCAGCAGTTTACGACTAGCGGGAGGGTTAAACACCGGGGAGCTGTTTTTT
TRBV6-6	TRBJ2-5	NA	once	CASSYGPGSETQYF	TGTGCCAGCAGTTACGGACCAGGGTCGGAGACCCAGTACTTC
TRBV5-1	TRBJ1-4	TRBD1	NA	CASRAFTTRDRGEKLFF	TGCGCCAGCAGGGCCTTCACCACTCGGGACAGAGGGGAAAAACTGTTTTTT
TRBV28	TRBJ2-7	TRBD2	NA	CASSSQGTSGRFPSQYF	TGTGCCAGCAGTTCCCAAGGGACTAGCGGGAGGTTCCCCTCGCAGTACTTC
TRBV5-1	TRBJ2-5	NA	NA	CASSLGAGQETQYF	TGCGCCAGCAGCTTGGGGGCTGGACAAGAGACCCAGTACTTC
TRBV6-5	TRBJ2-5	TRBD2	NA	CASVSGGQETQYF	TGTGCCAGCGTTAGCGGGGGCCAAGAGACCCAGTACTTC
TRBV5-1	TRBJ1-2	NA	once	CASSPGPNYGYTF	TGCGCCAGCAGCCCAGGTCCTAACTATGGCTACACCTTC
TRBV6-5	TRBJ1-2	NA	NA	CASTLRGVGYTF	TGTGCCAGCACCCTTAGGGGCGTTGGCTACACCTTC
TRBV7-9	TRBJ1-1	NA	NA	CSSSPTGVNLYTEAFF	TGTTCCAGCAGCCCCACCGGGGTCAACCTATACACTGAAGCTTTCTTT
TRBV7-9	TRBJ2-1	TRBD2	NA	CASSLGASGRGEDEQFF	TGTGCCAGCAGCTTAGGGGCTAGCGGGAGGGGGGAAGATGAGCAGTTCTTC
TRBV11-2	TRBJ2-3	NA	NA	CASSRSGTLTDTQYF	TGTGCCAGCAGTCGGTCAGGCACCCTCACAGATACGCAGTATTTT
TRBV6-6	TRBJ2-5	TRBD2	NA	CASSPMGGETQYF	TGTGCCAGCAGCCCTATGGGGGGGGAGACCCAGTACTTC
TRBV29-1	TRBJ2-6	NA	NA	CSVYISGANVLTF	TGCAGCGTCTATATCTCTGGGGCCAACGTCCTGACTTTC
TRBV6-4	TRBJ2-1	NA	NA	CASSDSGGALGEQFF	TGTGCCAGCAGTGACTCGGGGGGAGCCTTGGGCGAGCAGTTCTTC
TRBV7-2	TRBJ2-5	TRBD2	NA	CASSLVRGGRETQYF	TGTGCCAGCAGCTTAGTGCGGGGGGGCCGGGAGACCCAGTACTTC
TRBV9	TRBJ1-2	TRBD1	NA	CASSLDRGGDGYTF	TGTGCCAGCAGCCTAGACCGAGGGGGCGATGGCTACACCTTC
TRBV19	TRBJ1-2	NA	NA	CASSTQLQVDYGYTF	TGTGCCAGTAGTACGCAATTACAGGTGGACTATGGCTACACCTTC
TRBV27	TRBJ1-4	TRBD1	NA	CASSARHRQGGEKLFF	TGTGCCAGCAGTGCCCGACATCGACAGGGGGGGGAAAAACTGTTTTTT
TRBV2	TRBJ1-1	NA	NA	CASSPGRGEAFF	TGTGCCAGCAGCCCCGGCAGAGGTGAAGCTTTCTTT
TRBV4-1	TRBJ1-4	TRBD1	NA	CASSQPTTQGFNEKLFF	TGCGCCAGCAGCCAACCTACGACACAGGGGTTTAATGAAAAACTGTTTTTT
TRBV5-1	TRBJ1-1	TRBD1	NA	CASSPDRGRTEAFF	TGCGCCAGCAGCCCGGACAGGGGGCGAACTGAAGCTTTCTTT
TRBV7-3	TRBJ2-7	NA	NA	CASSFEAGAPYEQYF	TGTGCCAGCAGCTTTGAGGCAGGGGCCCCCTACGAGCAGTACTTC
TRBV9	TRBJ2-7	NA	NA	CASSAANQGYEQYF	TGTGCCAGCAGCGCGGCCAACCAGGGGTACGAGCAGTACTTC
TRBV28	TRBJ2-7	TRBD2	NA	CASRPPSGTYEQYF	TGTGCCAGCAGGCCTCCTAGCGGCACCTACGAGCAGTACTTC